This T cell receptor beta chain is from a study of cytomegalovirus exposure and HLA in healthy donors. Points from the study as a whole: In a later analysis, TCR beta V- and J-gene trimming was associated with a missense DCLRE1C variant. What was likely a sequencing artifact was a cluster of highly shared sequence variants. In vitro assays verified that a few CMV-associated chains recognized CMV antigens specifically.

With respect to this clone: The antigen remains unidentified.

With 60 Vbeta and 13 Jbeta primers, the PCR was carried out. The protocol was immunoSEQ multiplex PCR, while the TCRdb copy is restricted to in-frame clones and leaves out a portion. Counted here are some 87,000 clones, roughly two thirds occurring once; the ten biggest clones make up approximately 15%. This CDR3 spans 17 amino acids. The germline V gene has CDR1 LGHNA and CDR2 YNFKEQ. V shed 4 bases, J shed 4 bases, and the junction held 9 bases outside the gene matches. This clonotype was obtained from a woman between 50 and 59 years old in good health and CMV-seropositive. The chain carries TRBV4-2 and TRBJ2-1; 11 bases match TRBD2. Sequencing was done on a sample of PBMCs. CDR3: CASSLATGTSGYNEQFF. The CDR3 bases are TGTGCCAGCAGCCTCGCGACCGGGACTAGCGGTTACAATGAGCAGTTCTTC.